This T cell receptor (beta chain) was observed in a study of siplizumab effects on memory and regulatory T cells. General observations from the study: Naive T cells appeared more diverse than memory cells and seemed to be major alloresponse contributors. In siplizumab conditions, mappable alloreactive CD4+ clones averaged around 64% Treg-derived, against approximately 27% in controls.

Trimming took 4 bases from V and 7 from J, leaving 8 bases between them. Germline CDR1 LNHDA, CDR2 SQIVND (reference sequence). CDR3 length equals 12 residues. In regard to this clone: The antigen remains unidentified.

Here immunoSEQ multiplex PCR was the method, and the copy in TCRdb shows in-frame clones only, minus some. In the table there are approximately 58,000 clones, 85% to 95% of which are singletons. The sample taken for sequencing was CD8+ T cells sorted from blood. The chain employs TRBV19 and TRBJ2-1; D perhaps matches TRBD2 (6 bases). The sequence was obtained from a human donor in good health. This CDR3 is CASSNLANEQFF. In DNA, the CDR3 is TGTGCCAGTAGTAACCTAGCGAATGAGCAGTTCTTC.